The 12 T cell receptor beta chains in this list originate from one sample, sequenced in a study of blood T cell repertoires in COVID-19 (TCRdb year 2020). Libraries were prepared through the immunoSEQ multiplex PCR assay. As stored in TCRdb, this immuneACCESS dataset retains in-frame rearrangements with V and J assigned. A fraction of the clones does not appear; measured against another copy, unresolved V genes explain less than half of the discrepancy, and the remainder lacks a known reason. The sample profile shows fewer than 60,000 clones; around 81% of them were found once. The ten largest clones take up 26% of the sample. The sequenced sample consisted of peripheral blood. All receptors come from a woman older than 75 with COVID-19, enrolled during active disease.

In this sample, this clone turned up once. The chain has TRBV6-1 and TRBJ1-3, with TRBD1 matching 8 bases. The V gene end was trimmed by 2 bases and the J gene end by 2 bases; junction bases not matched to a gene: 5. This CDR3 has 16 residues. Germline loops: CDR1 MNHNS, CDR2 SASEGT. The CDR3: CASSEPGQGAGNTIYF. The CDR3 DNA reads as TGTGCCAGCAGTGAACCCGGACAGGGCGCTGGAAACACCATATATTTT.

V and J are TRBV2 and TRBJ1-5, with no clear D. CDR1 SNHLY and CDR2 FYNNEI come from the germline V gene. Trimming took 4 bases from V and 5 from J, leaving 6 bases between them. This CDR3 has 12 amino acids. CDR3 region: CASSVSDQPQHF. The DNA for the CDR3 is TGTGCCAGCAGTGTCAGCGATCAGCCCCAGCATTTT.

The rearrangement joins TRBV7-9 to TRBJ2-5; D perhaps matches TRBD2 (5 bases). Trimming removed 1 base at V and 5 bases at J, with 14 bases between. The V gene's germline CDR1 is SEHNR and CDR2 FQNEAQ (reference sequence). The CDR3 sequence is 15 residues long. CDR3 sequence: CASSLGGHVGETQYF. The CDR3 bases are TGTGCCAGCAGCTTAGGCGGGCATGTGGGTGAGACCCAGTACTTC.

V usage is TRBV7-3 and J usage is TRBJ2-1; 7 bases line up with TRBD2. V shed 8 bases and J 4 bases; nucleotides not matched to a gene: 11. The germline V gene has CDR1 SGHTA and CDR2 FQGTGA. The CDR3 covers 15 residues. Here the CDR3 reads CASGVEGAGYNEQFF. Written as DNA, the CDR3 is TGTGCCAGCGGAGTTGAGGGAGCGGGATACAATGAGCAGTTCTTC.

CDR3 in amino acids: CASLCGGLVEQYF. The CDR3 DNA reads TGTGCCTCCCTCTGCGGGGGGCTCGTCGAGCAGTACTTC. V and J are TRBV24-1 and TRBJ2-7, with 8 positions matching TRBD2. V shed 12 bases and J 6 bases; nucleotides not matched to a gene: 12. This CDR3 has 13 amino acids. CDR1 KGHDR and CDR2 SFDVKD come from the germline V gene.

This chain joins TRBV28 and TRBJ1-2; D not resolved. Trimming stripped 7 bases from V and 2 bases from J, with 20 bases between. In germline, CDR1 is MDHEN, CDR2 SYDVKM. The CDR3 is 16 residues long. CDR3 sequence (DNA): TGTGCCAGCACCGCCCGAGGTGCTCCCAAAAACTATGGCTACACCTTC. This sequence encodes CASTARGAPKNYGYTF.

This chain links TRBV6-4 with TRBJ2-7; weak D call: TRBD2 (6 bases). Germline V gene data show CDR1 as MRHNA and CDR2 as SNTAGT. V dropped 2 bases and J dropped 1 base, with 6 bases sitting between them. This CDR3 is 13 amino acids long. CDR3 nucleotide sequence: TGTGCCAGCAGTGACGGACTATCCTACGAGCAGTACTTC. Its translation: CASSDGLSYEQYF.

V gene TRBV4-2 combines with J gene TRBJ1-6, with TRBD1 matching over 8 bases. Germline CDR1 LGHNA, CDR2 YNFKEQ. This CDR3 has 17 amino acids. With V trimmed by 0 bases and J by 0 bases, 1 base remained unmatched. CDR3: CASSQETGGSYNSPLHF. For the CDR3, the DNA is TGTGCCAGCAGCCAAGAAACAGGGGGCTCCTATAATTCACCCCTCCACTTT.

The chain couples TRBV5-1 to TRBJ1-3; D gene uncertain. From germline, CDR1 is SGHRS and CDR2 YFSETQ. The V and J ends lost 0 bases and 7 bases respectively, with 8 bases between them. There are 13 residues in the CDR3. The CDR3 DNA reads TGCGCCAGCAGCTTGGCCGGGAGCAACACCATATATTTT. Its translation: CASSLAGSNTIYF.

The CDR3 nucleotides are TGTGCCAGCACCCTGACTAGCGGGAGAATTGACGAGCAGTACTTC. This codes for CASTLTSGRIDEQYF. The rearrangement uses TRBV28 and TRBJ2-7, with 12 bases lining up with TRBD2. V was pared by 7 bases and J by 5 bases, with 9 bases of the junction left unmatched. CDR1 and CDR2 (germline): MDHEN, SYDVKM. This CDR3 is built from 15 residues.

This chain links TRBV7-3 with TRBJ2-2, with TRBD2 matching 13 bases. Germline CDR1 SGHTA, CDR2 FQGTGA. V lost 6 bases and J lost 4; bases outside the gene matches: 8. The CDR3 has 17 residues. The CDR3 is CASRSDGLAGVTGELFF. In DNA form, the CDR3 reads TGTGCCAGCAGATCCGATGGACTAGCGGGAGTCACCGGGGAGCTGTTTTTT. The entire variable domain, with the rest obtained from reference TRBV7-3 and TRBJ2-2, is as follows: GAGVSQTPSNKVTEKGKYVELRCDPISGHTALYWYRQSLGQGPEFLIYFQGTGAADDSGLPNDRFFAVRPEGSVSTLKIQRTERGDSAVYLCASRSDGLAGVTGELFFGEGSRLTVL.

The chain joins TRBV11-1 to TRBJ2-7; TRBD2 aligns across 8 bases. Germline loops: CDR1 SGHAT, CDR2 FQDESV (reference sequence). J lost 3 bases, V lost 5 bases, and 9 bases had no gene match. This CDR3 is 15 amino acids long. CDR3 nucleotide sequence: TGTGCCAGCAGCCCTCCGGGACTAGATGGCTACGAGCAGTACTTC. Encoded protein: CASSPPGLDGYEQYF.